This T cell receptor (beta chain) derives from a study of CD8+CD57+ T cells in acquired aplastic anemia. Study-wide findings and caveats: Patients and controls had CD8+ Simpson's diversity values that were not significantly distinct. About 29 CD8+ CDR3 sequences occurred in both the patients and the controls.

The patients chosen for sequencing had shown expansion of CD8+CD57+ cells (detected by flow cytometry). The ends were cut back, 3 bases at V and 6 bases at J, with 9 bases in the middle. The CDR3 runs 12 residues. Looked up from germline, CDR1 is SGDLS and CDR2 is YYNGEE. Template material for TCR beta VDJ and CDR3 profiling consisted of genomic DNA. MiXCR was run by TCRdb on the reads, yielding one entry per CDR3 protein. The data contain under 200,000 distinct CDR3 sequences, 45% to 55% of them singletons. Turning to this clonotype: Its antigen is unidentified.

The rearrangement joins TRBV9 to TRBJ2-5, with D unresolved. This sequence was found in a human donor with aplastic anemia. Source material: sorted CD4+, CD8+, or CD8+CD57+ T cells (not recorded which) from PBMCs. The CDR3 nucleotides read TGTGCCAGCAGCGCCCCTGAGAAGACCCAGTACTTC. Protein product: CASSAPEKTQYF.